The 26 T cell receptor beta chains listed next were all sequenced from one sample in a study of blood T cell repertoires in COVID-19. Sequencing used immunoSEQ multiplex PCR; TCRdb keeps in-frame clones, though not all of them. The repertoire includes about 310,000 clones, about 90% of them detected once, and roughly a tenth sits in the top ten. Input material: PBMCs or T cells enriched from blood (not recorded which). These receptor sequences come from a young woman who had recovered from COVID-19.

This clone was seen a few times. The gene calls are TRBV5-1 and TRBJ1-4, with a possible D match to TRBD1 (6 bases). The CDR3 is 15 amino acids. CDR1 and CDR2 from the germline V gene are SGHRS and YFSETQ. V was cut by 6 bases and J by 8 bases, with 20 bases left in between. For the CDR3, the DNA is TGCGCCAGCAAAGAGCCCAAGGGGGTTAACGAAAAACTGTTTTTT. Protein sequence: CASKEPKGVNEKLFF.

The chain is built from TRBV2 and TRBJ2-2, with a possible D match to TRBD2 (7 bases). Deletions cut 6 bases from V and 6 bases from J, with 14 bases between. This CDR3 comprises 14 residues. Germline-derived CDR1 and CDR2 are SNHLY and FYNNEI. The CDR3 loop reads CASRPTGRAGELFF. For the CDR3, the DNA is TGTGCCAGCAGACCCACAGGGAGGGCCGGGGAGCTGTTTTTT.

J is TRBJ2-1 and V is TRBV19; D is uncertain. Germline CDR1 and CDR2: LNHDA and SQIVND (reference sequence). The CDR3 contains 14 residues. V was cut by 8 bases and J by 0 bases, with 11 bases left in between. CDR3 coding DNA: TGTGCCAGTCGCATACAGAGCTCCTACAATGAGCAGTTCTTC. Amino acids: CASRIQSSYNEQFF.

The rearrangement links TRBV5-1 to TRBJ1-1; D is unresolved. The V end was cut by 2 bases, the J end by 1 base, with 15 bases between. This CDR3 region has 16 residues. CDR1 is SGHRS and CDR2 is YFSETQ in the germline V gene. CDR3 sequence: CASSFPPGVGNTEAFF. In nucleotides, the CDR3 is TGCGCCAGCAGCTTTCCCCCGGGAGTCGGGAACACTGAAGCTTTCTTT.

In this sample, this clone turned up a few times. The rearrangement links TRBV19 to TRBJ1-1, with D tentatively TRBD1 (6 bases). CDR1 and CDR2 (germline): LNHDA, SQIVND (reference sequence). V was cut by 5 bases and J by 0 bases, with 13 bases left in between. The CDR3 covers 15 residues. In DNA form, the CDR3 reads TGTGCCAGTAGTGAGGGGGGGTTCATGAACACTGAAGCTTTCTTT. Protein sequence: CASSEGGFMNTEAFF.

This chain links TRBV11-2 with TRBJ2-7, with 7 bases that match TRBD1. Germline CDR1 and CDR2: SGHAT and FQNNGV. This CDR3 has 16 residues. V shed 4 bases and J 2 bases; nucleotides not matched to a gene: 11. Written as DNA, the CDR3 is TGTGCCAGCAGCTCCCTTCAGACAGGGAAGCCCTACGAGCAGTACTTC. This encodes CASSSLQTGKPYEQYF.

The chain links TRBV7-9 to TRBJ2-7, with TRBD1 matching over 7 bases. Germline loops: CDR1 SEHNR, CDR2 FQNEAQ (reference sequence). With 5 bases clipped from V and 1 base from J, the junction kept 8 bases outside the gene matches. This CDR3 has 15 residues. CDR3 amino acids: CASSDTTGASYEQYF. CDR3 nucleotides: TGTGCCAGCAGCGATACTACAGGGGCGTCCTACGAGCAGTACTTC.

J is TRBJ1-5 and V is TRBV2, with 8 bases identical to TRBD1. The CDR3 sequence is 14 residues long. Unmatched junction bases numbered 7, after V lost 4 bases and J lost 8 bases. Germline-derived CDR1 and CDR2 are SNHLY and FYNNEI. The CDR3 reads CASSGQGSSEPQHF. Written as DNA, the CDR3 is TGTGCCAGCAGTGGACAGGGGTCGAGCGAGCCCCAGCATTTT.

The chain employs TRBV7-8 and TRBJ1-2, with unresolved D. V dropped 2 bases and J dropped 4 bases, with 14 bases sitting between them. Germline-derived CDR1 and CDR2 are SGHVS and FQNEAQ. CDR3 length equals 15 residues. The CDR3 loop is CASSLLVADVYGYTF. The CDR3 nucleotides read TGTGCCAGCAGCTTATTGGTTGCGGATGTCTATGGCTACACCTTC.

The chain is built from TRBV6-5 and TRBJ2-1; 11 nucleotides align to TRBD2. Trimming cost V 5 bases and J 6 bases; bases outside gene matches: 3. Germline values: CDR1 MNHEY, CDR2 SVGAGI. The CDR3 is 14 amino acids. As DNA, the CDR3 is TGTGCCAGCAGTATAGCGGGAGGGGTCAATGAGCAGTTCTTC. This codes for CASSIAGGVNEQFF.

The CDR3 reads CASSLQSDTEAFF. Written as DNA, the CDR3 is TGTGCCAGCAGCTTACAGAGCGACACTGAAGCTTTCTTT. The J gene is TRBJ1-1, the V gene TRBV7-2; D is uncertain. CDR1 SGHTA and CDR2 FQGNSA come from the germline V gene. The CDR3 extends over 13 amino acids. Trimming left V 2 bases short and J 3 bases short, with 7 bases between.

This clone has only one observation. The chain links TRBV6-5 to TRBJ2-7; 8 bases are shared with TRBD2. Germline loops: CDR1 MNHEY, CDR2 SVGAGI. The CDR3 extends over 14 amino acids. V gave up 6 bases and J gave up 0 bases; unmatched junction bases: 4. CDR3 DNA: TGTGCCAGCAGCATCGGACTAGCCTCCTACGAGCAGTACTTC. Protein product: CASSIGLASYEQYF.

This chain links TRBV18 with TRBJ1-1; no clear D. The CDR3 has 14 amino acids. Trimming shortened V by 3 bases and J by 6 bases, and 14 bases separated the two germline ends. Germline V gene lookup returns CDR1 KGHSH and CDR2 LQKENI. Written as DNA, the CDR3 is TGTGCCAGCTCACCGGCGGCAGCGATCCCTGAAGCTTTCTTT. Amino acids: CASSPAAAIPEAFF.

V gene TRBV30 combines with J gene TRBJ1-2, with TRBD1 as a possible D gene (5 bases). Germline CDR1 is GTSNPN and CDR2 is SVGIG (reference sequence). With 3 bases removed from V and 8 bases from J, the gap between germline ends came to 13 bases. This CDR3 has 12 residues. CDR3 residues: CAWSRDSRGYTF. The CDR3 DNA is TGTGCCTGGAGCCGTGACAGTCGGGGCTACACCTTC.

Written as DNA, the CDR3 is TGCGCCAGCAGCCCGAGGACAGCCCTGAACACTGAAGCTTTCTTT. This codes for CASSPRTALNTEAFF. The chain combines TRBV5-1 with TRBJ1-1, with D possibly TRBD1 on 6 matching bases. The CDR3 length is 15 residues. V was cut by 4 bases and J by 0 bases, with 13 bases left in between. CDR1 and CDR2 from the germline V gene are SGHRS and YFSETQ.

This chain's CDR3 is CASSLGTGVYETQYF. CDR3 sequence (DNA): TGTGCCAGCAGCCTAGGAACAGGGGTCTACGAGACCCAGTACTTC. This sequence joins TRBV7-6 and TRBJ2-5; 7 positions agree with TRBD1. This CDR3 is built from 15 residues. Trimming cost V 5 bases and J 5 bases; bases outside gene matches: 11. CDR1 SGHVS and CDR2 FNYEAQ come from the germline V gene.

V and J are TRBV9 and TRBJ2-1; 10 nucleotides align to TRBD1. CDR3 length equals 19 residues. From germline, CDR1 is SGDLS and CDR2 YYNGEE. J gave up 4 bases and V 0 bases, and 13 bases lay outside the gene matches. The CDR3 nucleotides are TGTGCCAGCAGCGTAGAGTTATGGGTCGGGGACAGGGGATACAATGAGCAGTTCTTC. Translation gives CASSVELWVGDRGYNEQFF.

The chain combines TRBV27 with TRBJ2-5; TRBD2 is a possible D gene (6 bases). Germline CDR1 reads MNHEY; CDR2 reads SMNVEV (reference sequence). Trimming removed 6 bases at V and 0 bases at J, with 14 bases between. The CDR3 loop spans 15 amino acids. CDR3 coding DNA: TGTGCCAGCAGCTTTACTGGGGGGTACCAAGAGACCCAGTACTTC. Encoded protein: CASSFTGGYQETQYF.

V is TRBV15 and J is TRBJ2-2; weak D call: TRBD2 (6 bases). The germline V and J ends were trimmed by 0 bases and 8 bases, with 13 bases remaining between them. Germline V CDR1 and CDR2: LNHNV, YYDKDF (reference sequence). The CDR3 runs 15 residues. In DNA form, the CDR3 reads TGTGCCACCAGCAGAGATTTATCGGGGGAGGGGGAGCTGTTTTTT. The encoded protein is CATSRDLSGEGELFF.

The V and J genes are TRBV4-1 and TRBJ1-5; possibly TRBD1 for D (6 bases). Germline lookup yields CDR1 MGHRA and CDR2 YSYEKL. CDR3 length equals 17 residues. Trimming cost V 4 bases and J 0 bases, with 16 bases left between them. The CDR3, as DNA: TGCGCCAGCAGCCCCCGGGGACATCTAATTAGCAATCAGCCCCAGCATTTT. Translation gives CASSPRGHLISNQPQHF.

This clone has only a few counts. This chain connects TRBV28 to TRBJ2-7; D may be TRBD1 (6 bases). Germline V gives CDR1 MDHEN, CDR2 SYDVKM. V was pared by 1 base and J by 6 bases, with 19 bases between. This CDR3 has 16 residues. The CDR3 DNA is TGTGCCAGCAGTTTATCTTATTGGCTGGGGGCGAGCGAGCAGTACTTC. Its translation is CASSLSYWLGASEQYF.

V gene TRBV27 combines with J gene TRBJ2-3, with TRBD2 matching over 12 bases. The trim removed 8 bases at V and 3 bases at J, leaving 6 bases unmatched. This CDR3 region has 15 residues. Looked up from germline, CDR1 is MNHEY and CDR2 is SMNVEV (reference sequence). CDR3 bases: TGTGCCAGCCGACTAGCGGGAGTTCAGACAGATACGCAGTATTTT. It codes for CASRLAGVQTDTQYF.

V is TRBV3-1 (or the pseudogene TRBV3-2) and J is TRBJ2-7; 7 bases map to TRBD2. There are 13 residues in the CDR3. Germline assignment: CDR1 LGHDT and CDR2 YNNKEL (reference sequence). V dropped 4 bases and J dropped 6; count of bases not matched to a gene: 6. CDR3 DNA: TGTGCCAGCAGCCCTGGACTAGAGCGCGAGCAGTACTTC. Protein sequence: CASSPGLEREQYF.

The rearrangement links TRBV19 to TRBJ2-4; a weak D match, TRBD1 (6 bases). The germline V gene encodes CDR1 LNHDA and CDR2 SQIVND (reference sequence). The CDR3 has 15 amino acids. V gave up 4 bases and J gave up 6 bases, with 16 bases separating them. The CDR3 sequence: CASSSSTGIGNIQYF. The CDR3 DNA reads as TGTGCCAGTAGTAGTTCCACAGGGATAGGAAACATTCAGTACTTC.

This chain's CDR3 is CASSPGWATEAFF. The CDR3 DNA is TGTGCCAGCAGCCCAGGGTGGGCCACTGAAGCTTTCTTT. The rearrangement links TRBV14 to TRBJ1-1, with TRBD1 as a possible D gene (5 bases). Germline V gene sequence: CDR1 SGHDN, CDR2 FVKESK. V was pared by 4 bases and J by 4 bases, with 10 bases between. This CDR3 has 13 residues.

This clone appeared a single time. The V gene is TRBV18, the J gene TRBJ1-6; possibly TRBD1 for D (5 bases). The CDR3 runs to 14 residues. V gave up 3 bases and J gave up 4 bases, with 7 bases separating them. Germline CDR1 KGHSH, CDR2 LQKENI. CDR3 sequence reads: CASSPGLYNSPLHF. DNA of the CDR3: TGTGCCAGCTCACCGGGACTGTATAATTCACCCCTCCACTTT.